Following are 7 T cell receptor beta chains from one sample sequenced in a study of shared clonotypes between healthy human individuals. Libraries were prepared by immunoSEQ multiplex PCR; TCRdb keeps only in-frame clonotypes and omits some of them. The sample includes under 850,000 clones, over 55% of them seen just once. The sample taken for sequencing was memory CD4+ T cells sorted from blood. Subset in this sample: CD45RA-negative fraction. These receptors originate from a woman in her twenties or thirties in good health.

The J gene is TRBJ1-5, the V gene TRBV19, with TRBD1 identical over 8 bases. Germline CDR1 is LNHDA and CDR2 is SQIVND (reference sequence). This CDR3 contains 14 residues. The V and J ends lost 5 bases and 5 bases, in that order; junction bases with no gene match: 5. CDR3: CASSVTGGDQPQHF. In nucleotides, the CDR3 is TGTGCCAGTAGTGTTACAGGGGGGGATCAGCCCCAGCATTTT.

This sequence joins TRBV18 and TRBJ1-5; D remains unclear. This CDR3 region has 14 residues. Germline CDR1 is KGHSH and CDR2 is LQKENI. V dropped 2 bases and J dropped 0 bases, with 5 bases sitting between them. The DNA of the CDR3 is TGTGCCAGCTCACCAGGGCGTAGCAATCAGCCCCAGCATTTT. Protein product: CASSPGRSNQPQHF.

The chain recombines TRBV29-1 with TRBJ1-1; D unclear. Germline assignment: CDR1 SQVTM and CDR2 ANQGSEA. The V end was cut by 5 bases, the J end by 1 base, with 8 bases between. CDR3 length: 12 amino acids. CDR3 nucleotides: TGCAGCGTTCGGACGGGGAACACTGAAGCTTTCTTT. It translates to CSVRTGNTEAFF.

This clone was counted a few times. The CDR3 DNA reads TGTGCCAGCAGTCCGCACAGAACCGGGGAGCTGTTTTTT. It codes for CASSPHRTGELFF. This rearrangement joins TRBV27 to TRBJ2-2; unclear D gene. Germline lookup yields CDR1 MNHEY and CDR2 SMNVEV (reference sequence). The CDR3 loop spans 13 amino acids. The V end was cut by 5 bases, the J end by 5 bases, with 9 bases between.

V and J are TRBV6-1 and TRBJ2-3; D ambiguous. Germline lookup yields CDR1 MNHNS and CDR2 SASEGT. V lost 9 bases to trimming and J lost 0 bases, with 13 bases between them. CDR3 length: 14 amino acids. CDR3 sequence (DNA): TGTGCCAGTGAGCGAGTACTTAGCACAGATACGCAGTATTTT. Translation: CASERVLSTDTQYF.

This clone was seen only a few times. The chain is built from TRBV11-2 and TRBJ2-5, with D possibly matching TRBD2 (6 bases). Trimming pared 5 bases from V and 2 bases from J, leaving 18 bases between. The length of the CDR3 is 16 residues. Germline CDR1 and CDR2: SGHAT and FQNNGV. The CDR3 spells CASSARGPSAQETQYF. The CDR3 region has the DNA TGTGCCAGCAGCGCTAGGGGTCCTAGCGCTCAAGAGACCCAGTACTTC.

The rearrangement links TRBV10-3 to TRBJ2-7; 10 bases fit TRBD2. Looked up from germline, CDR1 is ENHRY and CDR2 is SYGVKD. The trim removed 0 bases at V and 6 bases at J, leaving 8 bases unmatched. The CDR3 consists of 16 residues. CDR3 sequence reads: CAISESSAGGPGEQYF. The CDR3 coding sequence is TGTGCCATCAGTGAGTCCTCAGCGGGAGGGCCGGGCGAGCAGTACTTC.